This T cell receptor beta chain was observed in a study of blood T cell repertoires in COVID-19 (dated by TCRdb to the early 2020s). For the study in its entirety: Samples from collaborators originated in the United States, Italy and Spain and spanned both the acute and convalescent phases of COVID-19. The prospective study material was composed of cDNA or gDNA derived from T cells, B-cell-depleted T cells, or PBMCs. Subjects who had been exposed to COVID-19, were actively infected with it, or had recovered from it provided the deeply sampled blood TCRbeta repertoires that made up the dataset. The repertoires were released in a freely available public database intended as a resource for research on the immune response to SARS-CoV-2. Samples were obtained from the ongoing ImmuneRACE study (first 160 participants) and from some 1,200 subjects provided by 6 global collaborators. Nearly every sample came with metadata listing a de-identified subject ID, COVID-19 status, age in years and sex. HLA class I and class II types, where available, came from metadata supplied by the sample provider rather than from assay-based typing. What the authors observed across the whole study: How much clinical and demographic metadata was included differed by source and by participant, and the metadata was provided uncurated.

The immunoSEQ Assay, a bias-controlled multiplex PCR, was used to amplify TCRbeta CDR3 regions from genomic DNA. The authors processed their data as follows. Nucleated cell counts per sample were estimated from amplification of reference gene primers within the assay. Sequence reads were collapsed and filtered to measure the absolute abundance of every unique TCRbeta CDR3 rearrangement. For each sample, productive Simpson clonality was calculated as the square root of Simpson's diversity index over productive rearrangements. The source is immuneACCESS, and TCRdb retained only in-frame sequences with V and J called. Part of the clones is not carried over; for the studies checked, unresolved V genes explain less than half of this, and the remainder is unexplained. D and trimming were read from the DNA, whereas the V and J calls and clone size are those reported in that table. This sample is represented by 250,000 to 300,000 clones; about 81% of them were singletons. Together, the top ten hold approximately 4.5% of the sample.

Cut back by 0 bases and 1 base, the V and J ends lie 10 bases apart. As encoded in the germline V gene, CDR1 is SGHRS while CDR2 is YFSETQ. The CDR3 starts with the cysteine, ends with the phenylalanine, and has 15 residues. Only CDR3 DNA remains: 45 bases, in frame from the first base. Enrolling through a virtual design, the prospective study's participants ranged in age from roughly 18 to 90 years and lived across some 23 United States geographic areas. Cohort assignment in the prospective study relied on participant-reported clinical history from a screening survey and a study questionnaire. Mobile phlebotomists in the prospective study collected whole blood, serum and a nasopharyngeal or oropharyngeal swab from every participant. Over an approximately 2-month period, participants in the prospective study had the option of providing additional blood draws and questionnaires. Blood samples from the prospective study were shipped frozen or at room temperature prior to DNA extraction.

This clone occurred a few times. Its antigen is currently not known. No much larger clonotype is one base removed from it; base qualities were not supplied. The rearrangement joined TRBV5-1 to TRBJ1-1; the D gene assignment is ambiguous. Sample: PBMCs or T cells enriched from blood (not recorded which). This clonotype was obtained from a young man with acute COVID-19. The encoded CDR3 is CASSLGGLRNTEAFF. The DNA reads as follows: TGCGCCAGCAGCTTGGGTGGCCTCCGGAACACTGAAGCTTTCTTT.